This T cell receptor beta chain was captured in a study of T cell repertoires in cytomegalovirus infection. General study results and limits: The study found HLA-C-restricted CMV-specific TCR beta clonotypes dominating the ex vivo response.

To note about this clonotype: Its target is unknown.

V dropped 6 bases and J dropped 9 bases, with 15 bases sitting between them. The CDR3 totals 13 residues. Germline V lookup: CDR1 MNHNS, CDR2 SASEGT. TCRdb itself ran the reads through MiXCR, one entry per CDR3 protein. Seen here are a few hundred thousand distinct CDR3 sequences, about 40% observed once, and the top ten hold around 48%. The clonotype was recovered from a human donor in good health (CMV status not recorded). Some clones in this sample may be carry-over from other donors' samples. This chain connects TRBV6-1 to TRBJ2-4; D possibly corresponds to TRBD1 (6 bases). Sample: cultured PBMCs, taken from culture after CMV antigen stimulation. The CDR3 DNA follows: TGTGCCAGCAGCAATGACAGGTGGACCATTCAGTACTTC. It specifies CASSNDRWTIQYF.